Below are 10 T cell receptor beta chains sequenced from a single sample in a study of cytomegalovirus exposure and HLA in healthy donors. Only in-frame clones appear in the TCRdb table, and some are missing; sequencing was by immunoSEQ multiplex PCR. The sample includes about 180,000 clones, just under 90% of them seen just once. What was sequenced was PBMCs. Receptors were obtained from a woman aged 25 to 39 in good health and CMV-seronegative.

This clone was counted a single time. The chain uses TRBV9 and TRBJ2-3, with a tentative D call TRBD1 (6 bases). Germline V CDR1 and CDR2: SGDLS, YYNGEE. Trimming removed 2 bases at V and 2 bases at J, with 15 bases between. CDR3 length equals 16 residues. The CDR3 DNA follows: TGTGCCAGCAGCGTGGGCAGGGGCAGGGACACAGATACGCAGTATTTT. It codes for CASSVGRGRDTDTQYF.

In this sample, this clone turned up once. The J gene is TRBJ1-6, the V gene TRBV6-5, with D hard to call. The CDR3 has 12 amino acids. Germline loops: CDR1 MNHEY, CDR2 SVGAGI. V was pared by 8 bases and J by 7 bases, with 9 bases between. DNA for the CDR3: TGTGCCAGCCAGGAAGAGAATTCACCCCTCCACTTT. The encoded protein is CASQEENSPLHF.

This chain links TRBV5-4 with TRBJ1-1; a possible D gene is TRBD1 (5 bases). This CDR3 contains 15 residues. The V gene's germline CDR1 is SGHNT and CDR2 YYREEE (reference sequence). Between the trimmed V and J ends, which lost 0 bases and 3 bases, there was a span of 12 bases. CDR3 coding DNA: TGTGCCAGCAGCTTGGGTGGCCGGGGGGACACTGAAGCTTTCTTT. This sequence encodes CASSLGGRGDTEAFF.

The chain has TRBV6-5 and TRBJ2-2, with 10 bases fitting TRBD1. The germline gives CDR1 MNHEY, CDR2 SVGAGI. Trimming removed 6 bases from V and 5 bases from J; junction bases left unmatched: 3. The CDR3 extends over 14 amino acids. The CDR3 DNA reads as TGTGCCAGCAGCCGGGACAGGGGAACCGGGGAGCTGTTTTTT. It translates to CASSRDRGTGELFF.

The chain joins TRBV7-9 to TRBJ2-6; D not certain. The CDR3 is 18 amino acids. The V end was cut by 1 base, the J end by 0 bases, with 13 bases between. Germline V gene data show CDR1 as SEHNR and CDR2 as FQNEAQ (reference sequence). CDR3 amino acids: CASSLVLAASSGANVLTF. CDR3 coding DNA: TGTGCCAGCAGCTTAGTTTTGGCCGCCAGCTCTGGGGCCAACGTCCTGACTTTC.

The CDR3, as DNA: TGTGCCAGCAGTTGGAGCAATGAGCAGTTCTTC. Translated, it gives CASSWSNEQFF. The chain has TRBV2 and TRBJ2-1, with unresolved D. CDR1 is SNHLY and CDR2 is FYNNEI in the germline V gene. Trimming left V 5 bases short and J 6 bases short, with 5 bases between. The CDR3 contains 11 residues.

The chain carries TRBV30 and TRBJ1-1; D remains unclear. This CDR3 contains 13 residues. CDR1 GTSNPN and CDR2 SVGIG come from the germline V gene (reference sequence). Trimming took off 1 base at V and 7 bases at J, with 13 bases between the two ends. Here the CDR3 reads CAWSAVYSLEAFF. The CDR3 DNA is TGTGCCTGGAGTGCGGTGTACAGTCTTGAAGCTTTCTTT.

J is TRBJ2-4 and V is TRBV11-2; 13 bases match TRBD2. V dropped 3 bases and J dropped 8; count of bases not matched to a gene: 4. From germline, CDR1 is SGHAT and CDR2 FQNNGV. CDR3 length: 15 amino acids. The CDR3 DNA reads TGTGCCAGCAGCTTGGGACTAGCGGGGTTGCACATTCAGTACTTC. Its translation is CASSLGLAGLHIQYF.

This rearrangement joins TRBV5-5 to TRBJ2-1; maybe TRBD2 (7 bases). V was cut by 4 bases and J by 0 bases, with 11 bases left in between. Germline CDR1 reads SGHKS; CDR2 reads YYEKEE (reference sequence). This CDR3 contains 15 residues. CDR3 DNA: TGTGCCAGCAGCAGGGGGGGGAGCTCCTACAATGAGCAGTTCTTC. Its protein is CASSRGGSSYNEQFF.

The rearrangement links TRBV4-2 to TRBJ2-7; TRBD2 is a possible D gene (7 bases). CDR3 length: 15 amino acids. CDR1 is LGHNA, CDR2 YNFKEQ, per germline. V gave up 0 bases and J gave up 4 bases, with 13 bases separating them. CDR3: CASSQEGRGGYEQYF. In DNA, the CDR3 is TGTGCCAGCAGCCAAGAGGGCAGGGGAGGGTACGAGCAGTACTTC.